These 23 T cell receptor beta chains originate from one sample sequenced in a study of cytomegalovirus exposure and HLA in healthy donors. PCR employed 60 Vbeta and 13 Jbeta primers. The data were produced by immunoSEQ multiplex PCR, yet TCRdb's version contains in-frame clones alone and is incomplete. This table holds approximately 110,000 clones, around three quarters found once. Sequenced material: PBMCs. The receptors come from a woman between 55 and 75 years old in good health and CMV-seropositive.

This clone was found a few times. The chain couples TRBV4-3 to TRBJ1-1; D is unresolved. V gave up 0 bases and J gave up 4 bases, with 21 bases separating them. This CDR3 region has 18 residues. Looked up from germline, CDR1 is LGHNA and CDR2 is YSLEER. The CDR3 coding sequence is TGCGCCAGCAGCCAAGATCCGGTACTGGGCCCCTTAGGCACTGAAGCTTTCTTT. Translating it yields CASSQDPVLGPLGTEAFF.

V gene TRBV7-8 combines with J gene TRBJ2-5; 8 positions agree with TRBD2. There are 12 residues in the CDR3. The germline gives CDR1 SGHVS, CDR2 FQNEAQ. Trimming removed 4 bases from V and 5 bases from J; junction bases left unmatched: 0. The chain's CDR3 is CASSSGGETQYF. CDR3 nucleotides: TGTGCCAGCAGCTCGGGAGGGGAGACCCAGTACTTC. Full variable domain (outside the CDR3, taken from reference TRBV7-8 and TRBJ2-5): GAGVSQSPRYKVAKRGQDVALRCDPISGHVSLFWYQQALGQGPEFLTYFQNEAQLDKSGLPSDRFFAERPEGSVSTLKIQRTQQEDSAVYLCASSSGGETQYFGPGTRLLVL.

This clone came up a few times. This sequence joins TRBV29-1 and TRBJ1-2; no reliable D call. The CDR3 sequence is 12 residues long. V shed 5 bases and J shed 11 bases, with 18 bases lying between them. Germline-derived CDR1 and CDR2 are SQVTM and ANQGSEA. The CDR3, as DNA: TGCAGCGTTTCGGACGGGATCATGCGTTACACCTTC. Its protein is CSVSDGIMRYTF.

The rearrangement joins TRBV9 to TRBJ1-6; tentatively, D is TRBD1 (6 bases). Germline CDR1 is SGDLS and CDR2 is YYNGEE. Deletions cut 0 bases from V and 6 bases from J, with 10 bases between. This CDR3 comprises 15 residues. The CDR3: CASSVGGGSNSPLHF. CDR3 nucleotide sequence: TGTGCCAGCAGCGTAGGGGGGGGCTCTAATTCACCCCTCCACTTT.

The rearrangement uses TRBV11-2 and TRBJ2-7; TRBD2 might be the D (7 bases). This CDR3 spans 14 amino acids. Germline CDR1 reads SGHAT; CDR2 reads FQNNGV. V dropped 10 bases and J dropped 1 base, with 17 bases sitting between them. CDR3 coding DNA: TGTGCCACCCGGGGGGCCGACGTATCCTACGAGCAGTACTTC. This translates into CATRGADVSYEQYF.

The table lists this clone with a count of one. In the same sample, other DNA sequences code for this CDR3. The chain is built from TRBV30 and TRBJ1-2; D ambiguous. The length of the CDR3 is 12 residues. Trimming removed 1 base at V and 2 bases at J, with 5 bases between. CDR1 GTSNPN and CDR2 SVGIG come from the germline V gene (reference sequence). As DNA, the CDR3 is TGTGCCTGGAGTGGAGGGAACTATGGCTACACCTTC. This encodes CAWSGGNYGYTF.

The gene calls are TRBV5-1 and TRBJ1-5; D might be TRBD1 (5 bases). The CDR3 extends over 14 amino acids. Germline CDR1 reads SGHRS; CDR2 reads YFSETQ. V lost 4 bases and J 6 bases, leaving 14 bases between the germline ends. The CDR3 loop is CASSLQGGGQPQHF. The DNA for the CDR3 is TGCGCCAGCAGCCTGCAGGGTGGTGGTCAGCCCCAGCATTTT. Supplemented by reference TRBV5-1 and TRBJ1-5, the full variable domain reads KAGVTQTPRYLIKTRGQQVTLSCSPISGHRSVSWYQQTPGQGLQFLFEYFSETQRNKGNFPGRFSGRQFSNSRSEMNVSTLELGDSALYLCASSLQGGGQPQHFGDGTRLSIL.

The chain uses TRBV5-1 and TRBJ2-7; 8 nucleotides agree with TRBD2. Germline lookup yields CDR1 SGHRS and CDR2 YFSETQ. The V gene end was trimmed by 0 bases and the J gene end by 6 bases; junction bases not matched to a gene: 5. This CDR3 is built from 14 residues. The CDR3 is CASSLEGLATEQYF. The DNA of the CDR3 is TGCGCCAGCAGCTTGGAAGGACTAGCCACCGAGCAGTACTTC.

Details on this clone: A junction boundary mismatches the germline segment, possibly from a read error. V gene TRBV7-7 combines with J gene TRBJ2-7, with 7 bases that match TRBD1. This CDR3 is built from 15 residues. CDR1 is SSHAT, CDR2 FNYEAQ, per germline (reference sequence). The CDR3 DNA reads as TGTGCTAGCAGCCAAGGGGGCCAGGGGGTATACGAGCAGTACTTC. This sequence encodes CASSQGGQGVYEQYF.

This clone was observed a few times. The chain has TRBV7-7 and TRBJ2-2, with 9 bases that match TRBD1. J was trimmed by 6 bases and V by 4 bases; bases with no gene match: 3. This CDR3 spans 14 amino acids. Germline V lookup: CDR1 SSHAT, CDR2 FNYEAQ (reference sequence). The CDR3 loop reads CASSSTGGPGELFF. The CDR3 DNA sequence: TGTGCCAGCAGCTCCACAGGGGGCCCCGGGGAGCTGTTTTTT.

The CDR3 region is CASSWVGLAGEGSYEQYF. Written as DNA, the CDR3 is TGCGCCAGCAGCTGGGTGGGACTAGCGGGAGAAGGGTCCTACGAGCAGTACTTC. The chain has TRBV5-1 and TRBJ2-7; TRBD2 aligns across 14 bases. CDR1 SGHRS and CDR2 YFSETQ come from the germline V gene. The CDR3 runs to 18 residues. Trimming removed 3 bases from V and 1 base from J; junction bases left unmatched: 9.

This clone turned up a few times. The chain has TRBV6-5 and TRBJ1-2; 7 bases match TRBD1. CDR3 length equals 14 residues. The V segment lost 2 bases and the J segment 8 bases; nucleotides outside the gene matches: 8. In germline, CDR1 is MNHEY, CDR2 SVGAGI. CDR3 amino acids: CASSYDRVGPGYTF. CDR3 coding DNA: TGTGCCAGCAGTTACGACAGGGTTGGTCCGGGCTACACCTTC.

The genes are TRBV29-1 and TRBJ1-2; no clear D. The CDR3 loop spans 11 amino acids. In germline, CDR1 is SQVTM, CDR2 ANQGSEA. V was trimmed by 8 bases and J by 7 bases, leaving 14 bases between them. The CDR3 reads CSTGLDSGYTF. The CDR3 DNA reads TGCAGCACTGGTCTTGACTCTGGCTACACCTTC.

The genes are TRBV27 and TRBJ2-7; TRBD1 agrees at 8 bases. This CDR3 is 13 amino acids long. The J segment lost 5 bases and the V segment lost 6 bases, leaving 6 bases of the junction unmatched. The germline gives CDR1 MNHEY, CDR2 SMNVEV (reference sequence). The CDR3 region has the DNA TGTGCCAGCAGGACCGACAGGGGTCACGAGCAGTACTTC. As protein: CASRTDRGHEQYF.

The V gene is TRBV18, the J gene TRBJ1-4; a possible D gene is TRBD1 (5 bases). CDR3 length: 15 residues. Trimming took off 4 bases at V and 0 bases at J, with 9 bases between the two ends. CDR1 and CDR2 from the germline V gene are KGHSH and LQKENI. CDR3: CASSRRQSTNEKLFF. DNA for the CDR3: TGTGCCAGCTCACGACGACAGTCAACTAATGAAAAACTGTTTTTT.

The CDR3 DNA is TGTGCCAGCAGTGTAGCAGTGTCGGATTACAATGAGCAGTTCTTC. It is translated as CASSVAVSDYNEQFF. This chain joins TRBV6-4 and TRBJ2-1, with unresolved D. Trimming removed 4 bases from V and 4 bases from J, with 14 bases in between. In germline, CDR1 is MRHNA, CDR2 SNTAGT. The CDR3 spans 15 residues.

This chain joins TRBV2 and TRBJ2-3; 11 bases are a match to TRBD2. V was pared by 3 bases and J by 2 bases, with 10 bases of the junction left unmatched. Germline CDR1 and CDR2: SNHLY and FYNNEI. The CDR3 loop spans 18 amino acids. The CDR3 loop is CASSDGLAGPAYTDTQYF. The CDR3 region has the DNA TGTGCCAGCAGTGATGGACTAGCGGGCCCCGCATACACAGATACGCAGTATTTT.

This sequence joins TRBV5-6 and TRBJ2-1; 8 bases match TRBD1. With V trimmed by 3 bases and J by 8 bases, 7 bases remained unmatched. Germline CDR1 SGHDT, CDR2 YYEEEE. The length of the CDR3 is 14 residues. The CDR3: CASSYRDRFDEQFF. As DNA, the CDR3 is TGTGCCAGCAGCTACCGGGACAGGTTCGATGAGCAGTTCTTC.

Concerning this clone itself: A read error may produce the germline difference seen at one junction end. The chain couples TRBV4-3 to TRBJ1-1; D might be TRBD1 (6 bases). The CDR3 totals 15 residues. CDR1 is LGHNA, CDR2 YSLEER, per germline. CDR3 nucleotides: TGCGCCAGCAAGCTCCAAACAGGGTCGGGCACTGAAGCTCTCTTT. This translates into CASKLQTGSGTEALF.

The V gene is TRBV10-1, the J gene TRBJ2-7; D is perhaps TRBD2 (5 bases). Germline CDR1 and CDR2: WNHNN and SYGVQD (reference sequence). The CDR3 has 12 amino acids. With 6 bases removed from V and 6 bases from J, the gap between germline ends came to 12 bases. The CDR3 bases are TGCGCCAGCAGATCCCTAGGGAGCGAGCAGTACTTC. It codes for CASRSLGSEQYF.

Details on this clone: One junction end does not reproduce the germline sequence, and a read error may be involved. This chain links TRBV28 with TRBJ1-2; possibly TRBD1 for D (6 bases). CDR1 and CDR2 from the germline V gene are MDHEN and SYDVKM. The CDR3 runs to 14 residues. CDR3 protein: CVSSLGAQNYGYTF. For the CDR3, the DNA is TGTGTCAGCAGTTTGGGGGCCCAGAACTATGGCTACACCTTC.

The CDR3 loop is CASSFTRSTDTQYF. In DNA form, the CDR3 reads TGTGCCAGCAGCTTTACCAGGAGCACAGATACGCAGTATTTT. The J gene is TRBJ2-3, the V gene TRBV11-1; D is uncertain. CDR3 length: 14 residues. The V gene lost 3 bases and the J gene lost 0 bases, with 7 bases spanning the gap. Germline V gene data show CDR1 as SGHAT and CDR2 as FQDESV (reference sequence).

The chain recombines TRBV11-2 with TRBJ1-1; no reliable D call. Trimming took off 2 bases at V and 0 bases at J, with 10 bases between the two ends. CDR3 length: 15 residues. CDR1 is SGHAT, CDR2 FQNNGV, per germline. This CDR3 is CASSLWSSLNTEAFF. Written as DNA, the CDR3 is TGTGCCAGCAGCTTATGGTCCAGTCTGAACACTGAAGCTTTCTTT.